This T cell receptor beta chain was captured in a study of blood T cell repertoires in COVID-19. Measured with immunoSEQ multiplex PCR; TCRdb has only the in-frame clones, and not every one. The sample holds roughly 120,000 clones; more than 75% are singletons and the top ten take roughly 4%. The sequence was collected from a man in his forties with acute or convalescent COVID-19. The sample was peripheral blood.

This CDR3 is CSCRGTNTGELFF. CDR3 sequence (DNA): TGCAGCTGTAGGGGTACGAACACCGGGGAGCTGTTTTTT. The V call is TRBV29-1, the J call TRBJ2-2, with a possible D match to TRBD1 (5 bases). Germline V lookup: CDR1 SQVTM, CDR2 ANQGSEA. Between the trimmed V and J ends, which lost 8 bases and 0 bases, there was a span of 10 bases. CDR3 length: 13 residues.